Below, 21 T cell receptor beta chains from the same sample are listed, as sequenced in a study of T cells in Graves' hyperthyroidism and ophthalmopathy. What was amplified from RNA transcripts were TCR beta CDR3 regions. First-round RT-PCR of the TCR CDR3 relied on the HTBI primer set. A single record per CDR3 protein comes from TCRdb applying MiXCR to the multiplex PCR reads. The sample lists 160,000 or so distinct CDR3 sequences; about 9.4% were seen once. Sequencing input: blood. The receptors originated from a woman between 18 and 29 years old with Graves' hyperthyroidism that later progressed to Graves' ophthalmopathy.

This clonotype has only a few counts. V gene TRBV3-1 combines with J gene TRBJ2-1; 13 positions match TRBD2. From germline, CDR1 is LGHDT and CDR2 YNNKEL (reference sequence). The CDR3 runs to 20 residues. V was clipped by 1 base and J by 10 bases; unmatched bases: 19. The CDR3 DNA reads as TGTGCCAGCAGCCAAGGACTAGCGGGGGGCAGGATTCCCAGGGGGTGGGAGCAGTTCTTC. Protein sequence: CASSQGLAGGRIPRGWEQFF.

This clonotype was seen only a few times. The chain links TRBV5-6 to TRBJ2-1; the D is unclear. The CDR3 totals 15 residues. Trimming shortened V by 0 bases and J by 2 bases, and 9 bases separated the two germline ends. Germline CDR1 and CDR2: SGHDT and YYEEEE. In DNA, the CDR3 is TGTGCCAGCAGCTTGGCCGTGGGAACCTACAATGAGCAGTTCTTC. Protein: CASSLAVGTYNEQFF.

This clonotype was detected ten times or more. The rearrangement uses TRBV20-1 and TRBJ2-1; the D is unclear. Germline lookup yields CDR1 DFQATT and CDR2 SNEGSKA (reference sequence). This CDR3 contains 15 residues. The V end was cut by 0 bases, the J end by 4 bases, with 13 bases between. CDR3: CSARDLKTDYNEQFF. DNA for the CDR3: TGCAGTGCTAGAGATTTGAAGACCGATTACAATGAGCAGTTCTTC.

Many counts were recorded for this clonotype. This chain connects TRBV20-1 to TRBJ2-7; 10 positions match TRBD1. Trimming at V came to 0 bases and at J to 5 bases, leaving 19 bases not matched to a gene. CDR1 and CDR2 from the germline V gene are DFQATT and SNEGSKA (reference sequence). CDR3 size: 19 residues. Here the CDR3 reads CSARDYRRSGQGRVNEQYF. The DNA for the CDR3 is TGCAGTGCTAGAGATTACAGGAGGTCGGGACAGGGGCGCGTCAACGAGCAGTACTTC.

This clonotype was counted ten times or more. The gene calls are TRBV12-3 or TRBV12-4 and TRBJ2-3; unclear D gene. The germline V and J ends were trimmed by 3 bases and 2 bases, with 12 bases remaining between them. The CDR3 covers 15 residues. The CDR3 loop is CASSFWRLDTDTQYF. The CDR3 DNA reads as TGTGCCAGCAGTTTTTGGAGATTGGACACAGATACGCAGTATTTT.

V usage is TRBV29-1 and J usage is TRBJ2-3; no clear D. This CDR3 has 14 residues. The germline V and J ends were trimmed by 3 bases and 6 bases, with 16 bases remaining between them. Germline assignment: CDR1 SQVTM and CDR2 ANQGSEA. CDR3 in amino acids: CSVDWAPFMDTQYF. As DNA, the CDR3 is TGCAGCGTTGATTGGGCCCCTTTCATGGATACGCAGTATTTT.

This chain links TRBV19 with TRBJ2-7, with 9 positions matching TRBD1. Germline values: CDR1 LNHDA, CDR2 SQIVND (reference sequence). The V and J ends lost 6 bases and 4 bases, in that order; junction bases with no gene match: 10. This CDR3 contains 15 residues. The CDR3 reads CASSPNRGQGYEQYF. The DNA of the CDR3 is TGTGCCAGTAGCCCAAACAGGGGGCAGGGGTACGAGCAGTACTTC.

About this clonotype itself: A much bigger clone sits one base away, suggesting this may be a read error. This chain uses TRBV20-1 with TRBJ2-2; D is undetermined. V gave up 5 bases and J gave up 3 bases, with 13 bases separating them. The CDR3 length is 14 residues. The germline gives CDR1 DFQATT, CDR2 SNEGSKA (reference sequence). The CDR3 spells CSAGPSGDTGELFF. CDR3 DNA sequence: TGCAGTGCTGGTCCCTCGGGTGACACCGGGGAGCTGTTTTTT.

This clonotype was seen many times. The rearrangement joins TRBV2 to TRBJ2-6; D is ambiguous. The CDR3 covers 14 residues. With 3 bases removed from V and 9 bases from J, the gap between germline ends came to 12 bases. CDR1 SNHLY and CDR2 FYNNEI come from the germline V gene. Here the CDR3 DNA reads TGTGCCAGCAGTGAGAGCTGGCAGGACAACGTCCTGACTTTC. This translates into CASSESWQDNVLTF.

A note on this clonotype: This clone may be a read error of a much larger clone one base away. This chain uses TRBV15 with TRBJ2-1; D ambiguous. The CDR3 sequence is 15 residues long. Germline values: CDR1 LNHNV, CDR2 YYDKDF (reference sequence). The CDR3 nucleotides are TGTGCCATCAGCAGAGTTAGGAGCTCCTACAATGAGCAGTTCTTC. This codes for CAISRVRSSYNEQFF.

This clonotype was counted at least ten times. The V call is TRBV7-9, the J call TRBJ2-1, with 12 bases identical to TRBD1. V dropped 5 bases and J dropped 0; count of bases not matched to a gene: 11. CDR1 SEHNR and CDR2 FQNEAQ come from the germline V gene (reference sequence). CDR3 length: 19 residues. The CDR3 region is CASSPGTGGRQSSYNEQFF. The CDR3 DNA follows: TGTGCCAGCAGCCCTGGGACAGGGGGCCGACAGAGCTCCTACAATGAGCAGTTCTTC.

This clonotype came up many times. V gene TRBV20-1 combines with J gene TRBJ2-3; TRBD2 agrees at 7 bases. The CDR3 is 14 amino acids. With 1 base clipped from V and 5 bases from J, the junction kept 6 bases outside the gene matches. The V gene's germline CDR1 is DFQATT and CDR2 SNEGSKA (reference sequence). The CDR3: CSARVGWGGDTQYF. CDR3 in DNA: TGCAGTGCTAGAGTGGGGTGGGGGGGAGATACGCAGTATTTT.

This clonotype has a count of ten or more. The chain joins TRBV12-3 or TRBV12-4 to TRBJ1-3, with a weak D call TRBD1 (5 bases). The CDR3 length is 15 residues. Trimming shortened V by 6 bases and J by 0 bases, and 12 bases separated the two germline ends. CDR3 region: CASSLGRNSGNTIYF. The CDR3 bases are TGTGCCAGCAGCTTGGGACGGAACTCTGGAAACACCATATATTTT.

This clonotype was observed many times. The V and J genes are TRBV4-1 and TRBJ1-1; TRBD1 is a possible D gene (6 bases). Germline V gene lookup returns CDR1 MGHRA and CDR2 YSYEKL. The CDR3 consists of 14 residues. Deletions cut 5 bases from V and 4 bases from J, with 14 bases between. The CDR3 loop reads CASSSFQGSTEAFF. As DNA, the CDR3 is TGCGCCAGCAGCTCATTTCAGGGGTCCACTGAAGCTTTCTTT.

At least ten counts were recorded for this clonotype. The V gene is TRBV2, the J gene TRBJ1-5; 9 bases match TRBD1. Per germline, CDR1 SNHLY and CDR2 FYNNEI. The junction had 10 bases not matched to a gene; V was cut back by 6 bases and J by 7 bases. The CDR3 has 15 amino acids. The CDR3 coding sequence is TGTGCCAGCAGCGACGGGACAGGGATTATCCAGCCCCAGCATTTT. Residues: CASSDGTGIIQPQHF.

This clonotype appeared many times. The chain links TRBV6-1 to TRBJ1-6, with 7 positions matching TRBD1. V was clipped by 5 bases and J by 5 bases; unmatched bases: 6. The CDR3 extends over 15 amino acids. Germline-derived CDR1 and CDR2 are MNHNS and SASEGT. The CDR3 DNA follows: TGTGCCAGCAGTTGGTCAGGGGGGAATAATTCACCCCTCCACTTT. Translation: CASSWSGGNNSPLHF.

This clonotype was recorded only once. The genes are TRBV7-2 and TRBJ2-7; TRBD1 might be the D (6 bases). Trimming took off 5 bases at V and 3 bases at J, with 20 bases between the two ends. The CDR3 sequence is 16 residues long. CDR1 SGHTA and CDR2 FQGNSA come from the germline V gene. The CDR3 nucleotides are TGTGCCAGCAGCCTAATGGGGACACCGTCGGTCTACGAGCAGTACTTC. Translating gives CASSLMGTPSVYEQYF.

This clonotype was recorded many times. The chain has TRBV30 and TRBJ2-1; 11 nucleotides match TRBD1. The germline V gene has CDR1 GTSNPN and CDR2 SVGIG (reference sequence). The trim removed 2 bases at V and 4 bases at J, leaving 4 bases unmatched. There are 15 residues in the CDR3. The chain's CDR3 is CAWSSGQGGYNEQFF. The CDR3 DNA reads as TGTGCCTGGAGTTCGGGACAGGGGGGATACAATGAGCAGTTCTTC.

This clonotype came up many times. The J gene is TRBJ1-6, the V gene TRBV3-1; the D gene is possibly TRBD1 (5 bases). V lost 6 bases and J lost 9, with 12 bases in between. The germline gives CDR1 LGHDT, CDR2 YNNKEL (reference sequence). The CDR3 totals 13 residues. CDR3 protein: CASSLTRGSPLHF. The CDR3 DNA reads as TGTGCCAGCAGTCTGACGAGGGGTTCACCCCTCCACTTT.

This clonotype was seen repeatedly, ten times or more. V usage is TRBV20-1 and J usage is TRBJ2-7; D tentatively reads TRBD1 or TRBD2 (5 bases each). This CDR3 comprises 12 residues. Germline CDR1 reads DFQATT; CDR2 reads SNEGSKA (reference sequence). V shed 6 bases and J shed 0 bases, with 9 bases lying between them. The CDR3, as DNA: TGCAGTGCAACCGGGACCTCCTACGAGCAGTACTTC. Translation gives CSATGTSYEQYF.

This clonotype was counted many times. The chain carries TRBV5-8 and TRBJ2-3; 11 nucleotides match TRBD1. There are 15 residues in the CDR3. CDR1 and CDR2 from the germline V gene are SGHTS and YDEGEE. J gave up 5 bases and V 3 bases, and 5 bases lay outside the gene matches. The CDR3 nucleotides are TGTGCCAGCAGCTCCGGACAGGGGGCAGGAGATACGCAGTATTTT. Protein: CASSSGQGAGDTQYF.